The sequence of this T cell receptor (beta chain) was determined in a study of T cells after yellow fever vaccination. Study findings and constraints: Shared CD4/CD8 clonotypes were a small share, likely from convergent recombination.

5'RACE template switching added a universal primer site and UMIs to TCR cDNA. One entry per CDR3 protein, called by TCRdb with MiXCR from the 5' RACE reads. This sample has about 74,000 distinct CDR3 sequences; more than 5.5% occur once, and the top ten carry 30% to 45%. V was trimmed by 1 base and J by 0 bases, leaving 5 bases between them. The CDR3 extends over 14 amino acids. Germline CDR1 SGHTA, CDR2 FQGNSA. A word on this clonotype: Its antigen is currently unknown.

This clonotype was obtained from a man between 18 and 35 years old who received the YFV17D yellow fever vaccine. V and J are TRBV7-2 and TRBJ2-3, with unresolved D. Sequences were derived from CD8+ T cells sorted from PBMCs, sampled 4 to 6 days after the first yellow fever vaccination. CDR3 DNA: TGTGCCAGCAGCTTAGGTTATAGCACAGATACGCAGTATTTT. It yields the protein CASSLGYSTDTQYF.